The 11 T cell receptor beta chains listed next were all sequenced from one sample in a study of graft-versus-host responses after intestinal transplantation. TCRdb's copy holds only in-frame clones and misses some; the assay was immunoSEQ multiplex PCR. Of roughly 30,000 clones listed, about 86% are singletons. For these TCRs, the target antigens are not known. Sample: unstimulated CD8+ T cells sorted from spleen or lymph node cells, taken before intestinal transplant. These receptor sequences come from a human donor who received an intestinal transplant.

V and J are TRBV27 and TRBJ1-2; TRBD1 aligns across 9 bases. The J segment lost 1 base and the V segment lost 3 bases, leaving 3 bases of the junction unmatched. This CDR3 is built from 15 residues. Germline V gene sequence: CDR1 MNHEY, CDR2 SMNVEV (reference sequence). The CDR3 is CASSFWGQGNYGYTF. DNA of the CDR3: TGTGCCAGCAGTTTTTGGGGACAGGGTAACTATGGCTACACCTTC.

The chain combines TRBV7-9 with TRBJ2-5, with 7 bases lining up with TRBD1. The CDR3 is 15 residues long. From germline, CDR1 is SEHNR and CDR2 FQNEAQ (reference sequence). Trimming removed 0 bases from V and 1 base from J; junction bases left unmatched: 2. CDR3 bases: TGTGCCAGCAGCTTAGCCGGACAGGCCCAAGAGACCCAGTACTTC. Residues: CASSLAGQAQETQYF. Together with reference TRBV7-9 and TRBJ2-5, the CDR3 gives the full variable domain: DTGVSQNPRHKITKRGQNVTFRCDPISEHNRLYWYRQTLGQGPEFLTYFQNEAQLEKSRLLSDRFSAERPKGSFSTLEIQRTEQGDSAMYLCASSLAGQAQETQYFGPGTRLLVL.

This chain connects TRBV10-3 to TRBJ2-2; D is unclear. Germline assignment: CDR1 ENHRY and CDR2 SYGVKD. V was pared by 6 bases and J by 5 bases, with 7 bases between. This CDR3 contains 12 residues. The DNA for the CDR3 is TGTGCCATCAGCCTAAGAACCGGGGAGCTGTTTTTT. This sequence encodes CAISLRTGELFF.

This chain joins TRBV6-6 and TRBJ1-1; D gene unclear. The CDR3 spans 14 residues. CDR1 and CDR2 (germline): MNHNY, SVGAGI (reference sequence). Trimming shortened V by 0 bases and J by 1 base, and 6 bases separated the two germline ends. CDR3 nucleotides: TGTGCCAGCAGTTACTCTCCGGGGAACACTGAAGCTTTCTTT. The encoded protein is CASSYSPGNTEAFF.

Here the CDR3 reads CASSSSSGGSHYNEQFF. The DNA of the CDR3 is TGCGCCAGCAGCAGCTCAAGCGGGGGCTCTCACTACAATGAGCAGTTCTTC. J is TRBJ2-1 and V is TRBV4-1; TRBD2 matches at 8 bases. Germline CDR1 is MGHRA and CDR2 is YSYEKL. Trimming at V came to 5 bases and at J to 3 bases, leaving 12 bases not matched to a gene. This CDR3 has 17 amino acids.

This rearrangement joins TRBV1 to TRBJ2-3; the tabulated D call, TRBD2, remains unverified against the DNA. TRBV1 represents a pseudogene. The CDR3 runs 17 residues. The CDR3 sequence: CTSSQDRSGGPRDTQYF. The CDR3 bases are TGCACCAGCAGCCAAGATCGGAGCGGGGGGCCAAGAGATACGCAGTATTTT.

This clone was counted only a few times. The V call is TRBV4-3, the J call TRBJ1-2; TRBD1 might be the D (6 bases). The CDR3 loop spans 15 amino acids. V lost 3 bases, J lost 4 bases, and 15 bases lay in between. Germline values: CDR1 LGHNA, CDR2 YSLEER. Here the CDR3 reads CASSQVKGGGYGYTF. CDR3 DNA sequence: TGCGCCAGCAGCCAGGTTAAGGGGGGGGGCTATGGCTACACCTTC.

The chain couples TRBV7-3 to TRBJ2-3, with D maybe TRBD2 (5 bases). With 5 bases removed from V and 3 bases from J, the gap between germline ends came to 9 bases. Germline V CDR1 and CDR2: SGHTA, FQGTGA. The CDR3 sequence is 13 residues long. CDR3 residues: CASSGGLTDTQYF. The CDR3 DNA is TGTGCCAGCAGCGGAGGACTGACAGATACGCAGTATTTT.

V and J are TRBV6-6 and TRBJ1-2, with D possibly matching TRBD1 (6 bases). Trimming pared 10 bases from V and 7 bases from J, leaving 16 bases between. Germline V CDR1 and CDR2: MNHNY, SVGAGI (reference sequence). This CDR3 spans 12 amino acids. The DNA of the CDR3 is TGTGCCACCAGCCCTGTGGGGGCTGGCTACACCTTC. It is translated as CATSPVGAGYTF.

The chain is built from TRBV25-1 and TRBJ1-6; perhaps TRBD1 as D (6 bases). There are 15 residues in the CDR3. Germline V gene lookup returns CDR1 MGHDK and CDR2 SYGVNS. The V gene lost 7 bases and the J gene lost 6 bases, with 16 bases spanning the gap. CDR3 nucleotide sequence: TGTGCCAGCAACAGGGCCCGTCGGGGTAATTCACCCCTCCACTTT. Its protein is CASNRARRGNSPLHF.

This rearrangement joins TRBV28 to TRBJ2-1; TRBD2 agrees at 10 bases. This CDR3 is built from 15 residues. CDR1 and CDR2 from the germline V gene are MDHEN and SYDVKM. The J segment lost 7 bases and the V segment lost 3 bases, leaving 6 bases of the junction unmatched. The CDR3 DNA reads as TGTGCCAGCAGTTTCCAGCGGGGGGGCCTAAATGAGCAGTTCTTC. Translating gives CASSFQRGGLNEQFF.